Given below is one T cell receptor beta chain in context. Antigen: not known. The sample originates from a study of somatic mutations in cytotoxic T cells in rheumatoid arthritis. Turning to the study itself: Flow sorting of some V beta antibody-stained T cells reached nearly 100% purity, with V beta1+ cells also TCRB-sequenced. The study, taken as a whole, reports: Nobody knew which antigens the expanded CD8+ clones targeted. TRBV07's slight underrepresentation, observed in rheumatoid arthritis patients, lacked adjustment for multiple comparisons.

CD4+ cells and CD8+ cells were each obtained through positive magnetic bead selection, and their purity was assessed by flow cytometry. TCRdb's copy holds only in-frame clones and misses some; the assay was immunoSEQ multiplex PCR. The top ten clones hold 5.3% of a sample with 18,000 or so clones, over 65% of them seen once. The germline V gene has CDR1 LNHDA and CDR2 SQIVND (reference sequence). The CDR3 has 15 residues. Trimming shortened V by 4 bases and J by 9 bases, and 19 bases separated the two germline ends. Sequenced input: CD8+ T cells sorted from blood. The sequence was obtained from a man in his sixties in good health. The genes are TRBV19 and TRBJ1-5; perhaps TRBD1 as D (5 bases). CDR3 in amino acids: CASSTGSGGFRPQHF. The DNA for the CDR3 is TGTGCCAGTAGTACAGGGTCCGGAGGGTTTAGGCCCCAGCATTTT.